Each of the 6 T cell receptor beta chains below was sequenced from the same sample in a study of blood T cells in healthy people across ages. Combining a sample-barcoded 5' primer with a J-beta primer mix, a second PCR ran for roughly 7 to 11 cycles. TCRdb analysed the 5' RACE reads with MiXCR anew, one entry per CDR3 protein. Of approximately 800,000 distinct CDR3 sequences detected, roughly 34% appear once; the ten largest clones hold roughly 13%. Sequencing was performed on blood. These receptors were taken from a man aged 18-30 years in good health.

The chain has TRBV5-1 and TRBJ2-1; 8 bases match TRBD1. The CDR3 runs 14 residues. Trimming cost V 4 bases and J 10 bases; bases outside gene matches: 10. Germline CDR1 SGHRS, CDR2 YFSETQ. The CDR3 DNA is TGCGCCAGCAGCGGGGGGACAGGACCTTACGAGCAGTTCTTC. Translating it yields CASSGGTGPYEQFF.

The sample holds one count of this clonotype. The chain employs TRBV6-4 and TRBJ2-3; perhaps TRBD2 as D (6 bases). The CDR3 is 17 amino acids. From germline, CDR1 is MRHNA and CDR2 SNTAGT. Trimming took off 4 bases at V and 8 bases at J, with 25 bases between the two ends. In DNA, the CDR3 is TGTGCCAGCAGTGGCTCGACCAACGGGGAGGCGGCAGTTACGCAGTATTTT. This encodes CASSGSTNGEAAVTQYF.

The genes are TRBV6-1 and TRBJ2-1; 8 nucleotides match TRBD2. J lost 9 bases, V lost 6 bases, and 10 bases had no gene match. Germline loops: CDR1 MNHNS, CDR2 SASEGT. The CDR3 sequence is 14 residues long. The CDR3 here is CASRGETSVGEQFF. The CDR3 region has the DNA TGTGCCAGCAGGGGGGAGACTAGCGTGGGTGAGCAGTTCTTC.

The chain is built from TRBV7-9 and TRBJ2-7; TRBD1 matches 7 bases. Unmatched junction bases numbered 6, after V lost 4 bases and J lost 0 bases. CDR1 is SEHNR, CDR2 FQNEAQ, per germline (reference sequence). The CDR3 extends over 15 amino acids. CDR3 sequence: CASSSPQGRSYEQYF. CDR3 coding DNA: TGTGCCAGCAGCTCCCCACAGGGGCGCTCCTACGAGCAGTACTTC.

CDR3: CSVATSGGSYNEQFF. CDR3 in DNA: TGCAGCGTTGCTACTAGTGGCGGCTCCTACAATGAGCAGTTCTTC. The chain employs TRBV29-1 and TRBJ2-1; possibly TRBD2 for D (5 bases). V lost 4 bases and J lost 0, with 13 bases in between. The germline V gene encodes CDR1 SQVTM and CDR2 ANQGSEA. This CDR3 spans 15 amino acids.

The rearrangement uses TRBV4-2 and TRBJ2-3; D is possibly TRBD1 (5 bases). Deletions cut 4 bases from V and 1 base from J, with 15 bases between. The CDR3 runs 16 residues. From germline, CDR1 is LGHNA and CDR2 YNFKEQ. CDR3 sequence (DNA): TGTGCCAGCAGCCGAGAGGCACAGGCGCGCACAGATACGCAGTATTTT. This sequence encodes CASSREAQARTDTQYF.